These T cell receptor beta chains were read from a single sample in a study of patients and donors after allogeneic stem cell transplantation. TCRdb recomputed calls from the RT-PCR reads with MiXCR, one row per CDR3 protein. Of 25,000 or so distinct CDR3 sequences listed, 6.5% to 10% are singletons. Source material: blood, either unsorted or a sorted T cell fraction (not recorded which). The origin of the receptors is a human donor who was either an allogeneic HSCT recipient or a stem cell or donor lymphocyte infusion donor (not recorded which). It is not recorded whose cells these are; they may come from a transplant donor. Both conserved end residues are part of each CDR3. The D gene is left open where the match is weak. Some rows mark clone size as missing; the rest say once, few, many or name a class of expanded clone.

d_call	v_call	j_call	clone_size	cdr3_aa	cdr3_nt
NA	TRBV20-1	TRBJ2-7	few	CSGGSGVLRWEQYF	TGCAGTGGAGGTAGCGGTGTGCTACGCTGGGAGCAGTACTTC
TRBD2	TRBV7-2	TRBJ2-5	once	CASSLAGTSGLSTQYF	TGTGCCAGCAGCTTGGCCGGGACTAGCGGCCTTTCGACCCAGTACTTC
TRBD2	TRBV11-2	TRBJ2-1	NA	CASSPTSGSSWTYNEQFF	TGTGCCAGCAGCCCGACTAGCGGGAGTAGTTGGACCTACAATGAGCAGTTCTTC
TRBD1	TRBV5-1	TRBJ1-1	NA	CASSQDRGLGGWTEAFF	TGCGCCAGCAGCCAGGACAGGGGTCTGGGGGGGTGGACTGAAGCTTTCTTT
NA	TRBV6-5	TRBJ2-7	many	CASSYRLSREMYEQYF	TGTGCCAGCAGTTACCGCCTATCCCGGGAGATGTACGAGCAGTACTTC
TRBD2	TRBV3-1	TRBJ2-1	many	CASSHLAGGQQNEQFF	TGTGCCAGCAGCCATTTAGCGGGAGGGCAACAGAATGAGCAGTTCTTC
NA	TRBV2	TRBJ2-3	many	CASSEDLTDTQYF	TGTGCCAGCAGTGAAGACCTCACAGATACGCAGTATTTT
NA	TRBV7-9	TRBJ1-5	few	CASSLNNQPQHF	TGTGCCAGCAGCTTAAACAATCAGCCCCAGCATTTT
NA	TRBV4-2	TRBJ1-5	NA	CASSQELSGFQPQHF	TGTGCCAGCAGCCAAGAATTGTCGGGATTTCAGCCCCAGCATTTT
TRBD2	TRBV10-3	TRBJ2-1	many	CAISERTSGGIDEQFF	TGTGCCATCAGTGAGCGGACTAGCGGGGGGATCGATGAGCAGTTCTTC
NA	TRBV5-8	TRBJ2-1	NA	CASSPPGLALQNPEQFF	TGTGCCAGCAGCCCCCCTGGGCTAGCGCTCCAAAACCCCGAGCAGTTCTTC
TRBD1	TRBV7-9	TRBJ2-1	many	CASSLTGTEKNEQFF	TGTGCCAGCAGCCTAACCGGGACAGAAAAGAATGAGCAGTTCTTC
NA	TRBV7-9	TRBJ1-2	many	CASRSPGQTDYGYTF	TGTGCCAGCAGATCACCCGGACAAACTGACTATGGCTACACCTTC
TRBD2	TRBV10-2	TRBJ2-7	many	CATIPGGLSYEQYF	TGCGCCACCATACCGGGGGGGCTCTCCTACGAGCAGTACTTC
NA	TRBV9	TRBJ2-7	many	CASSVGATLGYYEQYF	TGTGCCAGCAGCGTAGGCGCAACCCTGGGATACTACGAGCAGTACTTC
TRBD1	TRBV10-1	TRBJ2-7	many	CASSDPGQGHYEQYF	TGCGCCAGCAGTGATCCGGGACAGGGGCACTACGAGCAGTACTTC
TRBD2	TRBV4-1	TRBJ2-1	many	CASSQAGTSGKSSYNEQFF	TGCGCCAGCAGCCAAGCCGGGACTAGCGGAAAAAGCTCCTACAATGAGCAGTTCTTC
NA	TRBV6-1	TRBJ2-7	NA	CASSSPQTYEQYF	TGTGCCAGCAGCTCCCCCCAAACCTACGAGCAGTACTTC
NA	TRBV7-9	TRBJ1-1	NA	CASSSTVPDTEAFF	TGTGCCAGCAGCTCCACAGTTCCAGACACTGAAGCTTTCTTT
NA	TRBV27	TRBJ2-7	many	CASSLTGKYEQYF	TGTGCCAGCAGTTTGACAGGCAAATACGAGCAGTACTTC
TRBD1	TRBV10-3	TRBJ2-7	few	CAISRQGATYEQYF	TGTGCCATCAGCCGACAGGGGGCAACCTACGAGCAGTACTTC
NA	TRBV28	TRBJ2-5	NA	CASSFYSRGSETQYF	TGTGCCAGCAGTTTTTACTCAAGGGGATCAGAGACCCAGTACTTC
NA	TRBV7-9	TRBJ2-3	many	CARTSGYSQDTQYF	TGTGCCAGGACTTCAGGGTATTCCCAAGATACGCAGTATTTT
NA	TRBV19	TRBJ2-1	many	CASTLQGTYNEQFF	TGTGCCAGTACTCTCCAGGGGACCTACAATGAGCAGTTCTTC
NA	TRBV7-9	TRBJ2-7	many	CASSASTVYEQYF	TGTGCCAGCAGCGCCTCGACAGTCTACGAGCAGTACTTC
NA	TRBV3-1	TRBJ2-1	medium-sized	CASSHLPGRGSYNEQFF	TGTGCCAGCAGCCATCTTCCGGGACGGGGATCCTACAATGAGCAGTTCTTC
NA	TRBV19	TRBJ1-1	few	CASSIGVEENTEAFF	TGTGCCAGTAGTATCGGGGTAGAGGAGAACACTGAAGCTTTCTTT
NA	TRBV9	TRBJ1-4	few	CASSVAGEGTNEKLFF	TGTGCCAGCAGCGTAGCAGGGGAGGGAACTAATGAAAAACTGTTTTTT
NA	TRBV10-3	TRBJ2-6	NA	CAIRAVSGANVLTF	TGTGCCATCCGGGCGGTCTCTGGGGCCAACGTCCTGACTTTC
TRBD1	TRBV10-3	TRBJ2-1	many	CAIGYRGEQFF	TGTGCCATCGGGTACAGGGGTGAGCAGTTCTTC
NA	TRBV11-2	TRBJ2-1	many	CASSLNPHRAYNEQFF	TGTGCCAGCAGCTTAAACCCTCACAGGGCCTACAATGAGCAGTTCTTC
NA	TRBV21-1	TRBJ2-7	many	CASLRQGGYEQYF	TGTGCCAGCCTCAGACAGGGGGGCTACGAGCAGTACTTC
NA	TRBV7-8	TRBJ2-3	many	CASSPEYTQYF	TGTGCCAGCAGCCCCGAGTATACGCAGTATTTT
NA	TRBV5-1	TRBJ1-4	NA	CASSLRSYNEKLFF	TGCGCCAGCAGCTTAAGGAGCTACAATGAAAAACTGTTTTTT
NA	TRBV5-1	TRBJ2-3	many	CASSLAATGLRTDTQYF	TGCGCCAGCAGCTTGGCGGCCACAGGGTTACGCACAGATACGCAGTATTTT
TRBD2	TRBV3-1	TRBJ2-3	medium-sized	CASSQEGRADTQYF	TGTGCCAGCAGCCAAGAAGGGAGGGCAGATACGCAGTATTTT
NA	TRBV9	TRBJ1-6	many	CASSPLSGNSPLHF	TGTGCCAGCAGCCCCTTGTCGGGAAATTCACCCCTCCACTTT
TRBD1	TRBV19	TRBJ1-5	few	CASSLPNEGAQPQHF	TGTGCCAGTAGTCTTCCTAATGAGGGGGCTCAGCCCCAGCATTTT
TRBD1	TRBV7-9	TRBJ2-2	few	CASSPWTGDGELFF	TGTGCCAGCAGCCCCTGGACAGGCGACGGGGAGCTGTTTTTT
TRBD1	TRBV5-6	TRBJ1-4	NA	CASSFGTGEDEKLFF	TGTGCCAGCAGCTTTGGGACAGGGGAGGATGAAAAACTGTTTTTT
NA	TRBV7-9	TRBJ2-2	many	CASSLSLFQGDGELFF	TGTGCCAGCAGCCTCAGCTTGTTCCAGGGCGACGGGGAGCTGTTTTTT